The 18 T cell receptor beta chains listed next were all sequenced from one sample in a study of blood T cell repertoires in COVID-19 (dated by TCRdb to 2019 to 2021). The method was the immunoSEQ multiplex PCR assay. Drawn from immuneACCESS, this table holds only the in-frame rearrangements with V and J called that TCRdb kept. Clones are partly lost; checked studies trace under half to an unresolved V gene and leave the rest unexplained. This sample holds about 210,000 clones; around four fifths were observed only once. The top ten hold about 7.4% of the sample. The specimen was peripheral blood. The origin of the receptors is a woman aged 45-60 years with acute or convalescent COVID-19.

The chain uses TRBV6-5 and TRBJ1-4, with no clear D. The CDR3 has 14 residues. Germline V gene lookup returns CDR1 MNHEY and CDR2 SVGAGI. V lost 6 bases and J lost 4, with 12 bases in between. The chain's CDR3 is CASSQTLSNEKLFF. In nucleotides, the CDR3 is TGTGCCAGCAGCCAGACACTGAGTAATGAAAAACTGTTTTTT.

V is TRBV24-1 and J is TRBJ1-5; 9 nucleotides align to TRBD1. Germline V lookup: CDR1 KGHDR, CDR2 SFDVKD. With V trimmed by 2 bases and J by 2 bases, 6 bases remained unmatched. The CDR3 spans 17 residues. The CDR3 is CATSDSTGGRGNQPQHF. The CDR3 coding sequence is TGTGCCACCAGTGATTCCACAGGGGGCCGGGGCAATCAGCCCCAGCATTTT.

The chain employs TRBV5-6 and TRBJ2-5; 7 bases line up with TRBD2. The CDR3 is 15 amino acids. The V gene end was trimmed by 1 base and the J gene end by 0 bases; junction bases not matched to a gene: 3. Germline V lookup: CDR1 SGHDT, CDR2 YYEEEE. The CDR3 sequence: CASSLWRGNQETQYF. CDR3 DNA: TGTGCCAGCAGCTTGTGGCGGGGGAACCAAGAGACCCAGTACTTC. Using reference TRBV5-6 and TRBJ2-5 for the parts outside the CDR3, the full variable domain is DAGVTQSPTHLIKTRGQQVTLRCSPKSGHDTVSWYQQALGQGPQFIFQYYEEEERQRGNFPDRFSGHQFPNYSSELNVNALLLGDSALYLCASSLWRGNQETQYFGPGTRLLVL.

The chain couples TRBV11-3 to TRBJ2-3, with D maybe TRBD1 (5 bases). This CDR3 is built from 15 residues. Between the trimmed V and J ends, which lost 1 base and 2 bases, there was a span of 10 bases. Germline V gives CDR1 SGHNT, CDR2 YENEEA. The chain's CDR3 is CASSLGVGPTDTQYF. CDR3 nucleotide sequence: TGTGCCAGCAGCTTAGGGGTGGGGCCCACAGATACGCAGTATTTT. The full variable domain, in which reference TRBV11-3 and TRBJ2-3 provide the parts outside the CDR3, is EAGVVQSPRYKIIEKKQPVAFWCNPISGHNTLYWYLQNLGQGPELLIRYENEEAVDDSQLPKDRFSAERLKGVDSTLKIQPAELGDSAVYLCASSLGVGPTDTQYFGPGTRLTVL.

The CDR3 bases are TGTGCCAGCAGCTTGGGGGAGTTCCACGAGCAGTACTTC. Protein sequence: CASSLGEFHEQYF. This chain uses TRBV5-4 with TRBJ2-7; a possible D gene is TRBD2 (5 bases). The germline V gene encodes CDR1 SGHNT and CDR2 YYREEE (reference sequence). This CDR3 region has 13 residues. The V and J ends lost 0 bases and 5 bases respectively, with 9 bases between them.

The rearrangement joins TRBV3-1 (or the pseudogene TRBV3-2) to TRBJ2-1; the D gene is possibly TRBD2 (6 bases). Between the trimmed V and J ends, which lost 5 bases and 3 bases, there was a span of 11 bases. The CDR3 sequence is 14 residues long. Germline assignment: CDR1 LGHDT and CDR2 YNNKEL (reference sequence). CDR3 DNA: TGTGCCAGCAGCTCCCGGACTATCTACAATGAGCAGTTCTTC. It translates to CASSSRTIYNEQFF.

This clone was seen only a few times. The rearrangement uses TRBV2 and TRBJ1-2, with TRBD1 identical over 10 bases. CDR1 SNHLY and CDR2 FYNNEI come from the germline V gene. The length of the CDR3 is 17 residues. J lost 4 bases, V lost 6 bases, and 14 bases had no gene match. This CDR3 is CASRNLPPGQGTYGYTF. Written as DNA, the CDR3 is TGTGCCAGCAGAAACCTCCCACCGGGACAGGGGACCTATGGCTACACCTTC.

The rearrangement uses TRBV5-6 and TRBJ1-5; the D gene is possibly TRBD1 (6 bases). Trimming shortened V by 0 bases and J by 0 bases, and 10 bases separated the two germline ends. The CDR3 is 16 residues long. From germline, CDR1 is SGHDT and CDR2 YYEEEE. The CDR3: CASSLGGGYSNQPQHF. The CDR3 DNA reads TGTGCCAGCAGCTTGGGAGGGGGATATAGCAATCAGCCCCAGCATTTT.

The chain has TRBV4-1 and TRBJ2-3; a possible D gene is TRBD1 (6 bases). The CDR3 is made up of 14 amino acids. Germline-derived CDR1 and CDR2 are MGHRA and YSYEKL. V was trimmed by 6 bases and J by 1 base, leaving 11 bases between them. Here the CDR3 DNA reads TGCGCCAGCAGTACAGGGTGGGGCACAGATACGCAGTATTTT. This sequence encodes CASSTGWGTDTQYF.

The rearrangement uses TRBV4-2 and TRBJ2-5; D perhaps matches TRBD2 (6 bases). This CDR3 has 16 residues. Germline V gives CDR1 LGHNA, CDR2 YNFKEQ. V dropped 2 bases and J dropped 5 bases, with 18 bases sitting between them. The CDR3 sequence: CASSQMEGASGETQYF. The DNA for the CDR3 is TGTGCCAGCAGCCAAATGGAAGGAGCCAGCGGGGAGACCCAGTACTTC.

The genes are TRBV11-2 and TRBJ2-1; TRBD1 might be the D (5 bases). The CDR3 extends over 15 amino acids. V lost 5 bases to trimming and J lost 8 bases, with 19 bases between them. CDR1 SGHAT and CDR2 FQNNGV come from the germline V gene. The CDR3 bases are TGTGCCAGCAGCCCCCCGGTTAGGGGTTCAGATGAGCAGTTCTTC. Its translation: CASSPPVRGSDEQFF.

The DNA of the CDR3 is TGCAGCGCCCAGATCCCAGGGGGCAACGAGCAGTACTTC. Its protein is CSAQIPGGNEQYF. The chain employs TRBV29-1 and TRBJ2-7; 8 positions match TRBD1. Trimming cost V 7 bases and J 5 bases; bases outside gene matches: 10. The V gene's germline CDR1 is SQVTM and CDR2 ANQGSEA. CDR3 size: 13 residues.

The genes are TRBV5-1 and TRBJ2-1, with TRBD2 as a possible D gene (6 bases). V was clipped by 0 bases and J by 5 bases, with 12 bases between them. The length of the CDR3 is 15 residues. Germline assignment: CDR1 SGHRS and CDR2 YFSETQ. The CDR3 coding sequence is TGCGCCAGCAGCTTGGTAGCGGACCCAGACAATGAGCAGTTCTTC. This translates into CASSLVADPDNEQFF.

The V and J genes are TRBV10-3 and TRBJ2-4, with D perhaps matching TRBD1 (6 bases). This CDR3 contains 17 residues. V was cut by 0 bases and J by 2 bases, with 14 bases left in between. The germline CDR1 and CDR2 sequences are ENHRY and SYGVKD. CDR3 amino acids: CAISESGTLRTKNIQYF. The CDR3 DNA reads TGTGCCATCAGTGAGTCAGGGACACTTCGGACCAAAAACATTCAGTACTTC.

V usage is TRBV5-1 and J usage is TRBJ2-5; D possibly corresponds to TRBD1 (6 bases). Trimming left V 2 bases short and J 3 bases short, with 11 bases between. The CDR3 totals 14 residues. In germline, CDR1 is SGHRS, CDR2 YFSETQ. The CDR3: CASSLGTNEETQYF. The CDR3 nucleotides read TGCGCCAGCAGCTTAGGGACAAACGAAGAGACCCAGTACTTC.

CDR3: CASSWGGSTNEKLFF. Written as DNA, the CDR3 is TGCGCCAGCAGCTGGGGCGGGAGTACTAATGAAAAACTGTTTTTT. The chain couples TRBV5-1 to TRBJ1-4, with a weak D call TRBD1 (5 bases). Between the trimmed V and J ends, which lost 3 bases and 2 bases, there was a span of 11 bases. CDR1 and CDR2 (germline): SGHRS, YFSETQ. There are 15 residues in the CDR3. The whole variable domain, filled in from reference TRBV5-1 and TRBJ1-4, reads KAGVTQTPRYLIKTRGQQVTLSCSPISGHRSVSWYQQTPGQGLQFLFEYFSETQRNKGNFPGRFSGRQFSNSRSEMNVSTLELGDSALYLCASSWGGSTNEKLFFGSGTQLSVL.

The chain uses TRBV7-2 and TRBJ2-3; D may be TRBD2 (6 bases). The CDR3 runs to 14 residues. Deletions cut 0 bases from V and 6 bases from J, with 10 bases between. Looked up from germline, CDR1 is SGHTA and CDR2 is FQGNSA. The CDR3 sequence: CASSLAGGMDTQYF. CDR3 nucleotides: TGTGCCAGCAGCTTAGCGGGAGGCATGGATACGCAGTATTTT.

The J gene is TRBJ2-3, the V gene TRBV12-3 or TRBV12-4; the match to TRBD1 covers 8 bases. V was clipped by 4 bases and J by 8 bases; unmatched bases: 2. CDR3 length equals 12 residues. The CDR3 DNA is TGTGCCAGCAGTTCCGACAGGGGTACGCAGTATTTT. This codes for CASSSDRGTQYF.